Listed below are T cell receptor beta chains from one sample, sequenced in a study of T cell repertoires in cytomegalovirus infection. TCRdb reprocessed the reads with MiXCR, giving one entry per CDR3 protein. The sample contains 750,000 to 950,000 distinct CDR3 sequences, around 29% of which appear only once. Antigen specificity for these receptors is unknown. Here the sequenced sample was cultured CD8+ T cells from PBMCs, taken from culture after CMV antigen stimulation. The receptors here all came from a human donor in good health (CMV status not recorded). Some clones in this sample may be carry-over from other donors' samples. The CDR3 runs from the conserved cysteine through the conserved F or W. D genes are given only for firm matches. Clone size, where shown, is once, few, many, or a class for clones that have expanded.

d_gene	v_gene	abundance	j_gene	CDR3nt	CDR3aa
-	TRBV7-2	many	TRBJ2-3	TGTGCCAGCAGCTTAGTTCTGAGTTTGACAGATACGCAGTATTTT	CASSLVLSLTDTQYF
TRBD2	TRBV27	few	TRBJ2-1	TGTGCCAGCAGTTTTAATCAGCGGGGGGTTTACAATGAGCAGTTCTTC	CASSFNQRGVYNEQFF
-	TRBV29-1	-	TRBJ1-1	TGCAGCGTTCCCTACAGGGACACTGAAGCTTTCTTT	CSVPYRDTEAFF
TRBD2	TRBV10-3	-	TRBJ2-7	TGTGCCATCAGGGAACTAGCGGGGGGCTCCGACGAGCAGTACTTC	CAIRELAGGSDEQYF
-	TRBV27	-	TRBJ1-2	TGTGCCAGCAGTTTCCTACAGGGAGGGGATGGCTACACCTTC	CASSFLQGGDGYTF
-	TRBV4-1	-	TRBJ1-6	TGCGCCAGCAGCCAAGAAGCGGGATCACCCCTCCACTTT	CASSQEAGSPLHF
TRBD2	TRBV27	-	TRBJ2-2	TGTGCCAGCAGTCCCCTCGAGCGGGGGTTTCCCGGGGAGCTGTTTTTT	CASSPLERGFPGELFF
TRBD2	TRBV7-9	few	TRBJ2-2	TGTGCCAGCAGGCGCCAGCGGGGGGCGAACACCGGGGAGCTGTTTTTT	CASRRQRGANTGELFF
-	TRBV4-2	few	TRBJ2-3	TGTGCCAGCAGCCAAGAACGGACAGCTACGCAGTATTTT	CASSQERTATQYF
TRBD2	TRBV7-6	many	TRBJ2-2	TGTGCCAGCAGCTGGACTAGCGGGAGAAACACCGGGGAGCTGTTTTTT	CASSWTSGRNTGELFF
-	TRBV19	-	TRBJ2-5	TGTGCCAGTAGTCTTCTATTCGGGATAGGGAAGTACCAAGAGACCCAGTACTTC	CASSLLFGIGKYQETQYF
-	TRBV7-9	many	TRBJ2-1	TGTGCCAGCAGCTTTGGGGGGATCGACAATGAGCAGTTCTTC	CASSFGGIDNEQFF
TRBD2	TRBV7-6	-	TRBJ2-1	TGTGCCAGCAGCTTAGGTGTTAGCGGGTATCTCAATGAGCAGTTCTTC	CASSLGVSGYLNEQFF
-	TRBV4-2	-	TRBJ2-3	TGTGCCAGCAGCCAAGAAACCTCCTCTAGCACAGATACGCAGTATTTT	CASSQETSSSTDTQYF
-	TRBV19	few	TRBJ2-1	TGTGCCAGTTATATGTCGGGCTCCCCTATGGGTGAGCAGTTCTTC	CASYMSGSPMGEQFF
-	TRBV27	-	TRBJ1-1	TGTGCCAGCAGGTACCTTGGGGGGGGCACTGAAGCTTTCTTT	CASRYLGGGTEAFF
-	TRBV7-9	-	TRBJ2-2	TGTGCCAGTGACAGGAACACCGGGGAGCTGTTTTTT	CASDRNTGELFF
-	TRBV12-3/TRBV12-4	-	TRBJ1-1	TGTGCCAGCAGTTTTAGCACCCTGGGGTACACTGAAGCTTTCTTT	CASSFSTLGYTEAFF
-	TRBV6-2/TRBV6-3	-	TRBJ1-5	TGTGCCAGCAGTGATATGGGGACGCCGACCAATCAGCCCCAGCATTTT	CASSDMGTPTNQPQHF
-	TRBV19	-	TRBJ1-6	TGTGCCAGCGAACCGGGTTGGGATTCACCCCTCCACTTT	CASEPGWDSPLHF
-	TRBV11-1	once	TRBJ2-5	TGTGCCAGCAGCTTACACCTGTACCAAGAGACCCAGTACTTC	CASSLHLYQETQYF
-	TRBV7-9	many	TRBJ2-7	TGTGCCAGCAGCCCGCCGGACATTACCTACGAGCAGTACTTC	CASSPPDITYEQYF
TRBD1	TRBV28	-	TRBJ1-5	TGTGCCAGCAGTACAATTACAGGGGCCGATAGCAATCAGCCCCAGCATTTT	CASSTITGADSNQPQHF
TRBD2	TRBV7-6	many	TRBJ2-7	TGTGCCAGCAGCTCCGAACCCGGGACTAGCGGGGGGGCCTCCTACGAGCAGTACTTC	CASSSEPGTSGGASYEQYF
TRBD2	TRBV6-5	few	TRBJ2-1	TGTGCCAGCAGTTACTCGATGAGTGGTAGCGGGGGAGAGCAGTTCTTC	CASSYSMSGSGGEQFF
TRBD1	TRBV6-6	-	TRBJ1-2	TGTGCCAGCAGTTACGATGGAGGGGGCGGTGGCTACACCTTC	CASSYDGGGGGYTF
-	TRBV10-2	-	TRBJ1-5	TGCGCCAGCGGGTTAGCCCGCAATCAGCCCCAGCATTTT	CASGLARNQPQHF
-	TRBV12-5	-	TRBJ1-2	TGTGCTAGTGGTTTGAATCCCACAGATGGCTACACCTTC	CASGLNPTDGYTF
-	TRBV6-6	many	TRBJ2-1	TGTGCCAGCAGTTACCGTCCGGGTGGTGAGCAGTTCTTC	CASSYRPGGEQFF
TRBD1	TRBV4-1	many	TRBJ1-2	TGCGCCAGCAGCCAGGAGGACAGGGGGCGAGGAGGCTACACCTTC	CASSQEDRGRGGYTF
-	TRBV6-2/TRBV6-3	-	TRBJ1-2	TGTGCCAGCACCTCGGGGCGGTGGAACACCTTC	CASTSGRWNTF
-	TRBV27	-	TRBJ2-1	TGTGCCAGCAGTCCCCAGGGGCGCCGATACAATGAGCAGTTCTTC	CASSPQGRRYNEQFF
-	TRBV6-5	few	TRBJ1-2	TGTGCCAGCAGTTACCGATATGGACAGATCGAGGGCTACACCTTC	CASSYRYGQIEGYTF
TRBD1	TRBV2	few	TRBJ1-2	TGTGCCAGTCCGACAGGGAACTATGGCTACACCTTC	CASPTGNYGYTF
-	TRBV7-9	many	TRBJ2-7	TGTGCCAGCAGCCGGGCAGAAGCCTACGAGCAGTACTTC	CASSRAEAYEQYF
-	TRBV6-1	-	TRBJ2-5	TGTGCCAGCAGGGAAGGGGCTACCCAGTACTTC	CASREGATQYF
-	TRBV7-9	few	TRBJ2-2	TGTGCCAGCAGCCCCCAACCAACAACCGGGGAGCTGTTTTTT	CASSPQPTTGELFF
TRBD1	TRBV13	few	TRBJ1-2	TGTGCCAGCAGCTCCTTTGGACAGGGTAACTATGGCTACACCTTC	CASSSFGQGNYGYTF
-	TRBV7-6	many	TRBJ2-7	TGTGCCAGCAGCTCGGACAGGCGGGGCTACGAGCAGTACTTC	CASSSDRRGYEQYF
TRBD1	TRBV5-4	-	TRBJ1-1	TGTGCCAGCAATCAACAGGGGGAAGACACTGAAGCTTTCTTT	CASNQQGEDTEAFF
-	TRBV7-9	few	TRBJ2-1	TGTGCCAGCAGCTTAGAACCCCAGGGGTACAATGAGCAGTTCTTC	CASSLEPQGYNEQFF
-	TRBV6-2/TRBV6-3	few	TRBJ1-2	TGTGCCAGCAGTTACCGACGACGGACGTCGGGAGATGGCTACACCTTC	CASSYRRRTSGDGYTF
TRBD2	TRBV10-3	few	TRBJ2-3	TGTGCCATCAGGATGAAAGCGGGGGGGCGCACAGATACGCAGTATTTT	CAIRMKAGGRTDTQYF
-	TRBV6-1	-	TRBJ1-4	TGTGCCAGCAAAGAGGGGACGCGTGGTGAAAAACTGTTTTTT	CASKEGTRGEKLFF
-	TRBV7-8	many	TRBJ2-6	TGTGCCAGCAGCTTATCCCCCCCCGATGGGCCTGGGGCCAACGTCCTGACTTTC	CASSLSPPDGPGANVLTF
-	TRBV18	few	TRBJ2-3	TGTGCCAGCTCACCAATCCGAGAAACAGATACGCAGTATTTT	CASSPIRETDTQYF